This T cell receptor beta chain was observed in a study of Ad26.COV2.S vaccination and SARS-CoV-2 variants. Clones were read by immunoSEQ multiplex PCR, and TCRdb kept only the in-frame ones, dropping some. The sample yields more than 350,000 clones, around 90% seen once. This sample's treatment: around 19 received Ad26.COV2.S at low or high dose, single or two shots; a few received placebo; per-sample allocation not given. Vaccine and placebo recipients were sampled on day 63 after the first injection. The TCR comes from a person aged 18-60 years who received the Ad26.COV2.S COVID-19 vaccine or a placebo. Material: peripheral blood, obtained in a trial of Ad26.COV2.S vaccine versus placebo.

The chain's CDR3 is CASSLAGLPYNEQFF. The CDR3 nucleotides are TGTGCCAGCAGCTTGGCAGGGTTACCCTACAATGAGCAGTTCTTC. The chain uses TRBV5-4 and TRBJ2-1; TRBD1 might be the D (5 bases). The V gene lost 0 bases and the J gene lost 2 bases, with 9 bases spanning the gap. The CDR3 has 15 amino acids. Looked up from germline, CDR1 is SGHNT and CDR2 is YYREEE (reference sequence).